These T cell receptor beta chains were read from a single sample in a study of T cell responses to AZD1222 COVID-19 vaccine. Clones were read by immunoSEQ multiplex PCR, and TCRdb kept only the in-frame ones, dropping some. Here the sample spans 75,000 to 95,000 clones, 88% being singletons. The source was peripheral blood, collected 28 days after the second dose of the MenACWY control vaccine. The origin of the receptors is an adult who received the MenACWY meningococcal vaccine as a control. Each CDR3 is given without its conserved first and last residue. A D gene is named only where the DNA matches it firmly. Rows may omit the clone size; those that give it use once, few, many or a size class.

TRBJ1-5	NA	NA	TRBV4-2	ASSQFTANQPQH
TRBJ2-5	NA	once	TRBV29-1	SVARSSSETQY
TRBJ1-2	TRBD1	NA	TRBV2	ASSGDRESYGYT
TRBJ1-1	NA	NA	TRBV7-3	ASSLKGSTEAF
TRBJ2-7	NA	NA	TRBV18	ASSKDLYEQY
TRBJ1-2	TRBD1	NA	TRBV30	AGTDREWFGYT
TRBJ1-1	TRBD1	NA	TRBV7-2	ASSTTGGVNTEAF
TRBJ1-1	NA	NA	TRBV30	SGTLGLDTEAF
TRBJ1-2	NA	NA	TRBV2	ASRLIYGYT
TRBJ2-5	TRBD1	NA	TRBV7-2	ASSFDRGLETQY
TRBJ2-7	TRBD1	NA	TRBV4-1	ASSQLDRAEQY
TRBJ2-1	NA	NA	TRBV11-2	ASSLESAGEQF
TRBJ1-1	NA	once	TRBV30	AWENRAEAF
TRBJ1-2	TRBD1	once	TRBV7-8	ASSLIGTGQGGYT
TRBJ1-1	TRBD1	NA	TRBV19	ASSMRDRGLHTEAF
TRBJ2-3	NA	NA	TRBV2	ASSEQRDTQY
TRBJ2-5	TRBD1	NA	TRBV5-4	ASSTYRGGAQETQY
TRBJ1-6	NA	NA	TRBV6-2/TRBV6-3	ASSPATGGNSPLH
TRBJ1-5	TRBD1	many	TRBV19	ASSRTGTVSNQPQH
TRBJ2-7	NA	NA	TRBV7-2	ASSLGGSVYEQY
TRBJ2-3	NA	NA	TRBV27	ASSHSELSTDTQY
TRBJ1-5	NA	NA	TRBV30	AWSVGWDQPQH
TRBJ1-2	TRBD1	NA	TRBV19	ASKDIGTVLGYT
TRBJ2-1	TRBD1	NA	TRBV19	ASSPYRGDNEQF
TRBJ2-1	NA	once	TRBV5-6	ASSNRGQYNEQF
TRBJ1-5	NA	NA	TRBV18	ASSPQVDQPQH
TRBJ1-3	NA	NA	TRBV30	AWDPSTGNTIY
TRBJ2-5	TRBD1	NA	TRBV5-4	ASSLAGRGPAETQY
TRBJ2-5	NA	NA	TRBV5-6	ASSLDFQETQY
TRBJ2-1	TRBD2	NA	TRBV28	ASSPPWGYTSGGIDEQF
TRBJ1-1	NA	NA	TRBV30	AWMWWRGTEAF
TRBJ2-4	TRBD2	NA	TRBV19	ASSTLQLAGGRFQY
TRBJ1-6	NA	NA	TRBV5-6	ASSLSGRDNSPLH
TRBJ1-5	NA	NA	TRBV12-3/TRBV12-4	ASSFDSNQPQH
TRBJ2-2	TRBD1	NA	TRBV30	AFENRDRGGGELF
TRBJ1-1	NA	once	TRBV27	ASSSPGLNTEAF
TRBJ2-7	NA	NA	TRBV3-1/TRBV3-2	ASSQAPQGSGQY
TRBJ2-7	NA	few	TRBV14	ASSLLPGQGLDEQY
TRBJ1-1	TRBD1	NA	TRBV5-1	ASSLVGDRNEAF
TRBJ2-1	NA	NA	TRBV12-3/TRBV12-4	ATGDSYNEQF
TRBJ1-5	TRBD1	NA	TRBV6-5	ASRPGQAQPQH
TRBJ2-1	NA	NA	TRBV4-1	ASSHLLGSNEQF
TRBJ1-2	TRBD1	NA	TRBV19	ATTPGQGAGGYGYT
TRBJ1-5	TRBD1	once	TRBV19	ATSDRGNQPQH
TRBJ1-2	NA	few	TRBV2	ASRYPDAKATYGYT
TRBJ2-7	NA	NA	TRBV9	ASSVVGEGTYEQY
TRBJ1-4	NA	NA	TRBV5-4	ASSLSVISNEKLF
TRBJ1-5	TRBD1	NA	TRBV28	ASRTGRNQPQH
TRBJ2-6	NA	NA	TRBV2	ASSGNRRGASGANVLT
TRBJ1-2	TRBD1	once	TRBV5-1	ASSTGTGGFLDGYT
TRBJ1-2	TRBD1	NA	TRBV11-2	ASSGQGGYGYT
TRBJ2-1	TRBD1	NA	TRBV5-1	ASRRTGPQNEQF
TRBJ1-1	NA	NA	TRBV7-2	ASSFGGGTEAF
TRBJ2-5	NA	NA	TRBV11-3	ASSSGTLGETQY